The subject of this entry is one T cell receptor (beta chain). Its antigen is currently unknown. Germline CDR1 and CDR2: MGHRA and YSYEKL. The J segment lost 4 bases and the V segment lost 8 bases, leaving 9 bases of the junction unmatched. The CDR3 spans 14 residues. The sample comes from a study of T cells after posttransplantation cyclophosphamide. Study results and limitations: TRB overlap between skin or GI tissue T cells and blood was limited.

Assay: immunoSEQ multiplex PCR; the TCRdb copy retains only in-frame clones and omits some. The sample carries 32,000 or so clones, 70% to 90% recorded once. The sequence was collected from a woman in her 40s with a blood cancer, CMV-positive, and with a related stem cell donor. The specimen sequenced was PBMCs. The rearrangement uses TRBV4-1 and TRBJ2-7, with 9 bases aligning to TRBD1. CDR3 in DNA: TGCGCCAGCGCTGCCGGGACAGGGCTATACGAGCAGTACTTC. Its translation is CASAAGTGLYEQYF.